This TCR beta chain was captured in a study of Tregs in tolerant kidney transplant recipients. Study-level results: Findings come from small patient numbers and require larger validation. Tolerant patients' donor-specific Tregs expanded beyond overall Tregs, suggesting antigen-driven growth.

Libraries were prepared by immunoSEQ multiplex PCR; TCRdb keeps only in-frame clonotypes and omits some of them. This sample's table reports about 30,000 clones. Regarding this clone: Its antigen is currently unknown. From the germline J gene comes the end of the CDR3, since the read stops 3 residues before it.

CDR3 length: 13 residues. In germline, CDR1 is LNHDA, CDR2 SQIVND (reference sequence). The V end lost 5 bases, the J end lost 0 bases, and 5 bases lay between the germline ends. CD4+CD25+CD127- Tregs, CD4+CD25- non-Tregs, CD4 and CD8 cells were sorted. V is TRBV19 and J is TRBJ1-5; D remains unclear. This clonotype was sampled from a human donor who received a combined kidney and bone marrow transplant. Source: CD8+ T cells from blood, taken before the transplant. This CDR3 reads CASSYGSNQPQHF. CDR3 DNA (partial): TGTGCCAGTAGTTACGGTAGCAATCAGCCC. Complete variable domain (other parts from reference TRBV19 and TRBJ1-5): DGGITQSPKYLFRKEGQNVTLSCEQNLNHDAMYWYRQDPGQGLRLIYYSQIVNDFQKGDIAEGYSVSREKKESFPLTVTSAQKNPTAFYLCASSYGSNQPQHFGDGTRLSIL.